This T cell receptor (beta chain) is drawn from a study of T cell repertoires in cytomegalovirus infection. Study summary: Indications of both CMV infection and matching HLA type were provided by public TCR beta signatures. General study results and limits: Of the TCR beta families, the public ones yielded a cumulative frequency that identified carriers of CMV plus the relevant HLA.

TCRdb passed the reads through MiXCR, listing each CDR3 protein once. This sample has 450,000 to 600,000 distinct CDR3 sequences; around 35% occur once, and the top ten carry 17%. Trimming took 3 bases from V and 4 from J, leaving 11 bases between them. CDR1 and CDR2 (germline): MNHNS, SASEGT. This CDR3 is 14 amino acids long. Comment on this clonotype: Its antigen is unidentified.

This TCR derives from a human donor in good health (CMV status not recorded). Some clones in this sample may be carry-over from other donors' samples. The chain uses TRBV6-1 and TRBJ2-3; D possibly corresponds to TRBD1 (5 bases). The sequenced sample was cultured PBMCs, obtained from culture after CMV antigen stimulation. The CDR3 loop is CASSDRTFPDTQYF. The CDR3 DNA reads as TGTGCCAGCAGTGACCGGACATTCCCAGATACGCAGTATTTT.